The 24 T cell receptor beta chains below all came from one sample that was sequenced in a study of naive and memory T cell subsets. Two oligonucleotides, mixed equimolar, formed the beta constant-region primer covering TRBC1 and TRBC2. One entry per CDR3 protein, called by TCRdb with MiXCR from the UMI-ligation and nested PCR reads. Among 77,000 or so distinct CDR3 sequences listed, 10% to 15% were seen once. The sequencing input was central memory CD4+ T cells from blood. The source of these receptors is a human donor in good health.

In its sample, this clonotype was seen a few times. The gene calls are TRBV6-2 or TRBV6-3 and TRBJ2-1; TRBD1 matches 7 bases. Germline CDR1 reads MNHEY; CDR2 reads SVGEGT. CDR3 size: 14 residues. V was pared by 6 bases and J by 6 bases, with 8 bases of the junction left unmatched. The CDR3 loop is CASRLGTALNEQFF. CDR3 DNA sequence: TGTGCCAGCAGGCTCGGGACAGCCCTCAATGAGCAGTTCTTC.

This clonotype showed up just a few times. CDR3 amino acids: CASSLLQFGELFF. The CDR3 nucleotides read TGTGCCAGCAGCTTATTGCAGTTCGGGGAGCTGTTTTTT. The rearrangement uses TRBV7-2 and TRBJ2-2, with unresolved D. The CDR3 runs 13 residues. The germline CDR1 and CDR2 sequences are SGHTA and FQGNSA. The ends were cut back, 2 bases at V and 7 bases at J, with 8 bases in the middle. Supplemented by reference TRBV7-2 and TRBJ2-2, the full variable domain reads GAGVSQSPSNKVTEKGKDVELRCDPISGHTALYWYRQSLGQGLEFLIYFQGNSAPDKSGLPSDRFSAERTGGSVSTLTIQRTQQEDSAVYLCASSLLQFGELFFGEGSRLTVL.

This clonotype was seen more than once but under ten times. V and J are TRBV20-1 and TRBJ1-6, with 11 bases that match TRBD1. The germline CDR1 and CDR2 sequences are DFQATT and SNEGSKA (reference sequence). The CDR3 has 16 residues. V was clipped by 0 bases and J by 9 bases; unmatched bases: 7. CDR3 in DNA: TGCAGTGCTAGAGATTTAGGGACAGGGGGTAGTTCACCCCTCCACTTT. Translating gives CSARDLGTGGSSPLHF.

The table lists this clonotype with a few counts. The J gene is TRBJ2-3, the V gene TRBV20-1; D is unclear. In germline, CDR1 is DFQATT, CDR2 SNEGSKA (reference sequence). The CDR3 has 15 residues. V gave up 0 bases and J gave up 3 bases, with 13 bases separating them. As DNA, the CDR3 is TGCAGTGCTAGAGATGATGGATTCGGGACAGATACGCAGTATTTT. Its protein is CSARDDGFGTDTQYF.

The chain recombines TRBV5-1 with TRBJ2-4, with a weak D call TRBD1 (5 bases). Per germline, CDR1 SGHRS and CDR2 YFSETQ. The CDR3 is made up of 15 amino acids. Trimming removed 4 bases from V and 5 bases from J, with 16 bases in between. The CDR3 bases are TGCGCCAGCAGCCCAGGAGACAGAGTGGAAAACATTCAGTACTTC. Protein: CASSPGDRVENIQYF.

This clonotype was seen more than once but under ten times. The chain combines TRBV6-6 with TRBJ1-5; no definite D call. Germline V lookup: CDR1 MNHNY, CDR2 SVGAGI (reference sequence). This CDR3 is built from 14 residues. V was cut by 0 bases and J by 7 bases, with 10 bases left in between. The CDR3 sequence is CASSYSTGNQPQHF. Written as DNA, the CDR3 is TGTGCCAGCAGTTACTCAACGGGGAACCAGCCCCAGCATTTT.

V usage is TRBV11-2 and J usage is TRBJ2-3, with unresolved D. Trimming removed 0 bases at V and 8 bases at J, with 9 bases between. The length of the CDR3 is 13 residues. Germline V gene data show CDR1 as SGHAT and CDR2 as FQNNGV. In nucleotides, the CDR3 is TGTGCCAGCAGCTTAGAGCGGTCGGGTACGCAGTATTTT. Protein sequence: CASSLERSGTQYF. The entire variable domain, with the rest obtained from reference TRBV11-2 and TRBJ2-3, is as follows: EAGVAQSPRYKIIEKRQSVAFWCNPISGHATLYWYQQILGQGPKLLIQFQNNGVVDDSQLPKDRFSAERLKGVDSTLKIQPAKLEDSAVYLCASSLERSGTQYFGPGTRLTVL.

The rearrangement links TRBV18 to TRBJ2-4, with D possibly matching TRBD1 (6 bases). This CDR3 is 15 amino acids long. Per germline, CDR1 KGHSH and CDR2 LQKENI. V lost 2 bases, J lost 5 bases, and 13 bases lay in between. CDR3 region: CASSPARGGQNIQYF. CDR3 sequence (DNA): TGTGCCAGCTCACCAGCCAGGGGCGGCCAAAACATTCAGTACTTC.

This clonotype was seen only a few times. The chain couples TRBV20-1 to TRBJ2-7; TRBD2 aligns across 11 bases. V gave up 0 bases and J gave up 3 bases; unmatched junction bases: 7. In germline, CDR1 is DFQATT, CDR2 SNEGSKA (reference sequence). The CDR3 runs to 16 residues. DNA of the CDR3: TGCAGTGCTAGAGATCGGGCTAGCGGGAGGAGCTACGAGCAGTACTTC. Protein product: CSARDRASGRSYEQYF.

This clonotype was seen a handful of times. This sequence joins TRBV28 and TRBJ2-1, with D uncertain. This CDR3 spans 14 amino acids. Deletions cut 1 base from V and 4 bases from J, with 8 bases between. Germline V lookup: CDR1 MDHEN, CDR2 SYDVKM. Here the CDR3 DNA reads TGTGCCAGCAGTTTATTCGGGCTTTACAATGAGCAGTTCTTC. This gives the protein CASSLFGLYNEQFF.

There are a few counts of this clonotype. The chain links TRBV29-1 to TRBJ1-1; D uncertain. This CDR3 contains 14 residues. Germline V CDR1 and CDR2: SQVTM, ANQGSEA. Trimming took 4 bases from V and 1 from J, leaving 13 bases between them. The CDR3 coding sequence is TGCAGCGTTGCCTCCGGGCGTCAGAACACTGAAGCTTTCTTT. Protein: CSVASGRQNTEAFF.

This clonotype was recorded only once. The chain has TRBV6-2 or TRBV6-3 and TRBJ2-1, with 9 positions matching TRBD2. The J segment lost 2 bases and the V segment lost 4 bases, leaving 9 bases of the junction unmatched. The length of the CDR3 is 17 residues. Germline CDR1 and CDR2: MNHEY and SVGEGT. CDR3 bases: TGTGCCAGCAGTTCCCAAGGACTAGCGAGGACCTACAATGAGCAGTTCTTC. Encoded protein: CASSSQGLARTYNEQFF.

Here the CDR3 reads CASSLAWVKQFF. CDR3 bases: TGTGCCAGCAGCTTGGCTTGGGTTAAGCAGTTCTTC. The rearrangement links TRBV12-3 or TRBV12-4 to TRBJ2-1; no clear D. Trimming took off 6 bases at V and 11 bases at J, with 14 bases between the two ends. This CDR3 region has 12 residues.

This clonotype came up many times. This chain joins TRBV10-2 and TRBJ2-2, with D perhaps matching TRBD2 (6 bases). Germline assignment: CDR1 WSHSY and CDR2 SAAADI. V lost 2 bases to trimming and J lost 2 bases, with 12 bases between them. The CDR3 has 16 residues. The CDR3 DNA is TGCGCCAGCAGTGAGCAGGGACTTACAAACACCGGGGAGCTGTTTTTT. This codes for CASSEQGLTNTGELFF.

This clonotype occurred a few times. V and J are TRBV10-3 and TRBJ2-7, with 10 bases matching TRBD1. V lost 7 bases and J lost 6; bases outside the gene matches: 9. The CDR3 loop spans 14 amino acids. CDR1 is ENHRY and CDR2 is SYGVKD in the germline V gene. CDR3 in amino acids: CAITKDRGSSEQYF. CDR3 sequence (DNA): TGTGCCATCACCAAGGACAGGGGGAGTAGCGAGCAGTACTTC.

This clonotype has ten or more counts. For the CDR3, the DNA is TGTGCCAGCAGCCGAACTAGCGGGGGATACTTAAATGAGCAGTTCTTC. Its translation is CASSRTSGGYLNEQFF. The chain links TRBV11-2 to TRBJ2-1; TRBD2 matches at 11 bases. The CDR3 extends over 16 amino acids. The junction had 10 bases not matched to a gene; V was cut back by 5 bases and J by 7 bases. Germline CDR1 reads SGHAT; CDR2 reads FQNNGV.

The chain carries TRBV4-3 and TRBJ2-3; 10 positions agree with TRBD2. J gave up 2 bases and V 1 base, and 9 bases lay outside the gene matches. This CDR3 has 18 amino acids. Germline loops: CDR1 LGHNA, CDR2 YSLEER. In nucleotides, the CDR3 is TGCGCCAGCAGCCAAGGGCCTAGCGGGGGCTGTTCCACAGATACGCAGTATTTT. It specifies CASSQGPSGGCSTDTQYF.

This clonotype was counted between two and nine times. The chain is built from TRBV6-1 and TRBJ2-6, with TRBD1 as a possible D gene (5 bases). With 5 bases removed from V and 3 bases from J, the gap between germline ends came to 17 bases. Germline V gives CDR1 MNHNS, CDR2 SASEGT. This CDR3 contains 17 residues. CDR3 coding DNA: TGTGCCAGCAGTATTAAGACAGCGAGTGGTGGGGCCAACGTCCTGACTTTC. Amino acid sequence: CASSIKTASGGANVLTF.

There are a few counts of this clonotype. CDR3 in amino acids: CSASPGLADLNEQFF. The CDR3 bases are TGCAGTGCTAGTCCTGGACTAGCGGATCTAAATGAGCAGTTCTTC. The chain is built from TRBV20-1 and TRBJ2-1, with 10 bases aligning to TRBD2. CDR3 length: 15 residues. Germline-derived CDR1 and CDR2 are DFQATT and SNEGSKA (reference sequence). V was pared by 3 bases and J by 7 bases, with 9 bases of the junction left unmatched.

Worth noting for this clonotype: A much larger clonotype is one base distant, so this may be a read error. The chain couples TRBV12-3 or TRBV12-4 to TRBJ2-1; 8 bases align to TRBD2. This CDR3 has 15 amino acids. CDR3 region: CTSLFGTSSYNEQFF. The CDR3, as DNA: TGTACCAGCCTCTTTGGGACTAGCTCCTACAATGAGCAGTTCTTC.

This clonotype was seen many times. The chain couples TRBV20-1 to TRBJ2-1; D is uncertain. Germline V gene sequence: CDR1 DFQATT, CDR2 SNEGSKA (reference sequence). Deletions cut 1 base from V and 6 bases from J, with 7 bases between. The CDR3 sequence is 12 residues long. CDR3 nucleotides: TGCAGTGCTAGAGGTCTCTTCAATGAGCAGTTCTTC. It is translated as CSARGLFNEQFF.

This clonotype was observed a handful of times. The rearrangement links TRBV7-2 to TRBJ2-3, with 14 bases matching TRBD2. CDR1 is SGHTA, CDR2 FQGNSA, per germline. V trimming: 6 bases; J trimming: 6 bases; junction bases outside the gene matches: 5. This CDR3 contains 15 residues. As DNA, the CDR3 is TGTGCCAGCAGACGACTAGCGGGAGGGTCGGATACGCAGTATTTT. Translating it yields CASRRLAGGSDTQYF.

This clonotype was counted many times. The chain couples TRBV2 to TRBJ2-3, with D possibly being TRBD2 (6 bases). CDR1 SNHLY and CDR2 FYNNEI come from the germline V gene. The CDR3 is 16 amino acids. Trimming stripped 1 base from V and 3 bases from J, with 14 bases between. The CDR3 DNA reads TGTGCCAGCAGTGAAGTGGTGGGAGGAGGTACAGATACGCAGTATTTT. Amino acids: CASSEVVGGGTDTQYF. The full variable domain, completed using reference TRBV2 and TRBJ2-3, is EPEVTQTPSHQVTQMGQEVILRCVPISNHLYFYWYRQILGQKVEFLVSFYNNEISEKSEIFDDQFSVERPDGSNFTLKIRSTKLEDSAMYFCASSEVVGGGTDTQYFGPGTRLTVL.

The CDR3 region has the DNA TGCAGTGCTAGTTCCACGGGCACCGGGGAGCTGTTTTTT. Its translation is CSASSTGTGELFF. This chain links TRBV20-1 with TRBJ2-2; no clear D gene. This CDR3 contains 13 residues. Per the germline V gene, CDR1 is DFQATT and CDR2 is SNEGSKA (reference sequence). V dropped 3 bases and J dropped 4 bases, with 9 bases sitting between them.